Listed here is a single T cell receptor beta chain. What it recognizes is unknown. The sample is drawn from a study of shared clonotypes between healthy human individuals. Overall study findings and caveats: A reduction in generation probabilities was seen for non-shared clonotypes relative to those shared by all four donors. Memory subsets generally showed smaller estimated richness than naive subsets did.

This CDR3 comprises 20 residues. V lost 5 bases and J lost 5, with 32 bases in between. CDR1 is MNHEY and CDR2 is SMNVEV in the germline V gene (reference sequence). All donors were healthy HIV-negative adults lacking recent acute infections or vaccinations. Those who donated, Caucasian adults without exception, all lived in Nashville, Tennessee. Here immunoSEQ multiplex PCR was the method, and the copy in TCRdb shows in-frame clones only, minus some. The sample lists hundreds of thousands of clones; around 97% were seen once. The material sequenced was naive CD4+ T cells sorted from blood. Subset described: CD45RA+ positively selected. The chain joins TRBV27 to TRBJ2-3, with D perhaps matching TRBD2 (6 bases). The sequence was collected from a woman aged 25 to 39 in good health. CDR3 DNA sequence: TGTGCCAGCAGTCCACGAATCCTAGCTTGGGGGAGGAGTATAGAAGATACGCAGTATTTT. It yields the protein CASSPRILAWGRSIEDTQYF.